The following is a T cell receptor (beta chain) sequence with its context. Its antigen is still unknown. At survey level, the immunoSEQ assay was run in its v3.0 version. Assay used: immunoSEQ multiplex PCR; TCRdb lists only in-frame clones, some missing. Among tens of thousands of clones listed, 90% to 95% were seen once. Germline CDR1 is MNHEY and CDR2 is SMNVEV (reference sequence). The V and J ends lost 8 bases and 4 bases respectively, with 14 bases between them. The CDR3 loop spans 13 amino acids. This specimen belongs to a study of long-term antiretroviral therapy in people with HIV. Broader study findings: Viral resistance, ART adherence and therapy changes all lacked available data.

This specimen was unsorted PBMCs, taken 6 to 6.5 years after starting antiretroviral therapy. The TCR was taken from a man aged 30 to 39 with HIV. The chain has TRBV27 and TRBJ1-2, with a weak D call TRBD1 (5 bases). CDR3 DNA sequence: TGTGCCAGCGGGATAGGTACAGGCTATGGCTACACCTTC. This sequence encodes CASGIGTGYGYTF.